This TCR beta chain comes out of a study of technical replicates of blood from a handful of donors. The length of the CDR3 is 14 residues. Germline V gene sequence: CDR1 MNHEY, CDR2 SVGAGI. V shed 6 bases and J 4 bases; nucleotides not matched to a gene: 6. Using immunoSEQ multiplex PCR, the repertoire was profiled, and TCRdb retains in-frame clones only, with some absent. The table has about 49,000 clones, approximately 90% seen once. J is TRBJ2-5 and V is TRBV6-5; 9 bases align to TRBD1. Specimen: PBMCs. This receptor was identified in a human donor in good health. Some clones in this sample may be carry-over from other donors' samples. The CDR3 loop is CASRPTGGLETQYF. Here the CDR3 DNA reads TGTGCCAGCAGACCCACAGGGGGCCTAGAGACCCAGTACTTC.